This TCR beta chain was profiled in a study of shared clonotypes between healthy human individuals. TCRdb's copy holds only in-frame clones and misses some; the assay was immunoSEQ multiplex PCR. The sample contains about 490,000 clones, about 84% of which appear only once. The J segment lost 6 bases and the V segment lost 5 bases, leaving 10 bases of the junction unmatched. Looked up from germline, CDR1 is MNHEY and CDR2 is SVGAGI. The CDR3 spans 15 residues. This chain connects TRBV6-5 to TRBJ1-1, with 9 bases identical to TRBD1. The source material was PBMCs. The receptor was derived from a woman aged 40 to 49 in good health. Some clones in this sample may be carry-over from other donors' samples. The CDR3 DNA sequence: TGTGCCAGCAGTCGAGGGACAGGGACGGTGGCTGAAGCTTTCTTT. Amino acids: CASSRGTGTVAEAFF.